A selection of T cell receptor beta chains follows, all from one sample in a study of graft-versus-host responses after intestinal transplantation. These receptors are not linked to any known antigen. Libraries were prepared by immunoSEQ multiplex PCR; TCRdb keeps only in-frame clonotypes and omits some of them. The data contain around 110,000 clones, roughly nine tenths of them seen just once; the ten biggest clones take up approximately 0.17%. Sequencing used unstimulated CD4+ T cells sorted from spleen or lymph node cells, obtained before intestinal transplant. These receptors were obtained from a human donor who received an intestinal transplant. Each CDR3 is given with its conserved first and last residue. The D gene is left open where the match is weak. Clone size is given for some rows only: seen once, a few or many times, or a class if the clone is expanded.

V gene	D gene	J gene	clone size	CDR3 DNA	CDR3 protein
TRBV19	TRBD1	TRBJ2-3	NA	TGTGCCAGTAGTATGAGGGACAGGGGAGGATCAGATACGCAGTATTTT	CASSMRDRGGSDTQYF
TRBV18	NA	TRBJ2-7	NA	TGTGCCAGCTCACCATCCCAGGGGGGCCACGAGCAGTACTTC	CASSPSQGGHEQYF
TRBV18	TRBD1	TRBJ1-5	NA	TGTGCCAGCTCAGTGGACAGGGGGATTCAGCCCCAGCATTTT	CASSVDRGIQPQHF
TRBV29-1	TRBD1	TRBJ1-2	NA	TGCAGCGTTCAGGACAGGGACTATGGCTACACCTTC	CSVQDRDYGYTF
TRBV28	TRBD1	TRBJ2-4	NA	TGTGCCAGCAGTCCCCGGACAGGACGTCAGGCCAAAAACATTCAGTACTTC	CASSPRTGRQAKNIQYF
TRBV2	NA	TRBJ1-1	NA	TGTGCCAGCAGTGAAAAGGGAGTAACTGAAGCTTTCTTT	CASSEKGVTEAFF
TRBV20-1	NA	TRBJ1-1	NA	TGCAGGCCGCAAGCGAACACTGAAGCTTTCTTT	CRPQANTEAFF
TRBV27	TRBD1	TRBJ1-1	NA	TGTGCCAGCAGTCCGACAGGGCACACTGAAGCTTTCTTT	CASSPTGHTEAFF
TRBV19	TRBD1	TRBJ1-1	NA	TGTGCCAGTGTAGACGTCCCAGGGGGCGGGAGCACTGAAGCTTTCTTT	CASVDVPGGGSTEAFF
TRBV7-2	NA	TRBJ2-7	NA	TGTGCCAGCAGCTTAGGCATACTCTACGAGCAGTACTTC	CASSLGILYEQYF
TRBV18	NA	TRBJ2-7	NA	TGTGCCAGCTCACCACTAGAATCCGCTTACGAGCAGTACTTC	CASSPLESAYEQYF
TRBV20-1	NA	TRBJ1-2	NA	TGCAGTGCGCCGGGGTATGGCTACACCTTC	CSAPGYGYTF
TRBV19	NA	TRBJ1-5	NA	TGTGCCAGTAGTATGGACAGTGGAAGGAATCAGCCCCAGCATTTT	CASSMDSGRNQPQHF
TRBV28	TRBD2	TRBJ2-1	once	TGTGCCAGCAGATGGACTAGCGACAATGAGCAGTTCTTC	CASRWTSDNEQFF
TRBV30	TRBD1	TRBJ1-2	few	TGTGCCTACAGGGGCCCTTACGTTGGCTACACCTTC	CAYRGPYVGYTF
TRBV4-1	TRBD2	TRBJ2-5	NA	TGCGCCAGCAGCCAAGCGGGACTAGCGTCAGAGACCCAGTACTTC	CASSQAGLASETQYF
TRBV19	TRBD2	TRBJ2-1	NA	TGTGCCAGTAGTATCGGCTCTAGCGGGGGGAGTGAGCAGTTCTTC	CASSIGSSGGSEQFF
TRBV27	TRBD2	TRBJ2-1	NA	TGTGCCAGCAGTTTAGGGACTAGCGGGAGCGGCTCCTACAATGAGCAGTTCTTC	CASSLGTSGSGSYNEQFF
TRBV7-6	NA	TRBJ1-2	NA	TGTGCCAGCAGCTTAACAGACGGAGGCTATGGCTACACCTTC	CASSLTDGGYGYTF
TRBV6-1	TRBD2	TRBJ2-2	NA	TGTGCCAGCAGTGAGGGGGGGTACACCGGGGAGCTGTTTTTT	CASSEGGYTGELFF
TRBV5-5	TRBD2	TRBJ2-7	NA	TGTGCCAGCAGCTTGACGGGGAGGGCCTCCTACGAGCAGTACTTC	CASSLTGRASYEQYF
TRBV5-4	NA	TRBJ2-1	NA	TGTGCCAGCAGCTTGAGGGCACAGGGCAATGAGCAGTTCTTC	CASSLRAQGNEQFF
TRBV11-2	NA	TRBJ2-7	NA	TGTGCCAGCAGCTTAGGGGGCACCGAACCCTACGAGCAGTACTTC	CASSLGGTEPYEQYF
TRBV28	TRBD1	TRBJ2-5	NA	TGTGCCAGCAGTTTGCCGGACAGGGGGCTGGGGACCCAGTACTTC	CASSLPDRGLGTQYF
TRBV6-6	NA	TRBJ1-2	NA	TGTGCCAGCAGTCCGGGGGGATATGGCTACACCTTC	CASSPGGYGYTF
TRBV5-1	TRBD1	TRBJ2-5	NA	TGCGCCAGCAGCCCAGATCGGGACAGGGGAAAAGAGACCCAGTACTTC	CASSPDRDRGKETQYF
TRBV28	NA	TRBJ1-5	NA	TGTGCCAGCAGTTCCGGACAGTTCAATCAGCCCCAGCATTTT	CASSSGQFNQPQHF
TRBV5-1	NA	TRBJ2-5	NA	TGCGCCAGCAGCTTGTCAGCTTCCAGGGGAGAGACCCAGTACTTC	CASSLSASRGETQYF
TRBV5-3	NA	TRBJ1-1	NA	TGTGCCAGAAGCACAGACCCGCTGGGGGGTGAAGCTTTCTTT	CARSTDPLGGEAFF
TRBV28	TRBD2	TRBJ2-5	NA	TGTGCCAGCAGTCGTCCCCAGGGACTAGCTGTCGGGGAGACCCAGTACTTC	CASSRPQGLAVGETQYF
TRBV2	NA	TRBJ1-1	NA	TGTGCCCGGGTCTTGAACACTGAAGCTTTCTTT	CARVLNTEAFF
TRBV6-5	NA	TRBJ2-2	NA	TGTGCCAGCAGTAGAGGACAGTTAGACACCGGGGAGCTGTTTTTT	CASSRGQLDTGELFF
TRBV11-3	TRBD1	TRBJ2-7	NA	TGTGCCAGCAGCTTAGATGGGACAGCCTACGAGCAGTACTTC	CASSLDGTAYEQYF
TRBV19	TRBD2	TRBJ2-3	NA	TGTGCCAGTAGTATAAACCTGCGGGGGGGGGCAGATACGCAGTATTTT	CASSINLRGGADTQYF
TRBV18	TRBD2	TRBJ2-3	NA	TGTGCCAGCTCACCAGGTCGACTAGCGGGGGGCACAGATACGCAGTATTTT	CASSPGRLAGGTDTQYF
TRBV5-4	NA	TRBJ2-2	NA	TGTGCCAGCAGCCCCAGGGCCCCGAACACCGGGGAGCTGTTTTTT	CASSPRAPNTGELFF
TRBV5-4	TRBD2	TRBJ2-2	NA	TGTGCCAGCAGCTTGGCACTAGCGGGGGGGTCCGGGGAGCTGTTTTTT	CASSLALAGGSGELFF
TRBV7-6	TRBD1	TRBJ2-3	NA	TGTGCCAGCAGCTCAAGTTTTGGGCCCCCGACGGGACAGCAGCCAGATACGCAGTATTTT	CASSSSFGPPTGQQPDTQYF
TRBV6-6	NA	TRBJ1-3	NA	TGTGCCAGCACCCATCGGCGCCTTTCTGAGGACACCATATATTTT	CASTHRRLSEDTIYF
TRBV19	TRBD1	TRBJ1-2	NA	TGTGCCAGTAGTACGGACTACGGGACAGGATCCGGCTACACCTTC	CASSTDYGTGSGYTF
TRBV29-1	NA	TRBJ2-5	NA	TGCAGCGCCCACCGGCGGCAGGGTCTAAAGACCCAGTACTTC	CSAHRRQGLKTQYF
TRBV27	NA	TRBJ1-2	NA	TGTGCCAGCAGCCGCGCGGACAGCCCGTATGGCTACACCTTC	CASSRADSPYGYTF
TRBV19	NA	TRBJ1-1	NA	TGTGCCAGTAGTATCCAGGGCCGAGCCTCTGAAGCTTTCTTT	CASSIQGRASEAFF
TRBV19	NA	TRBJ2-2	NA	TGTGCCAGTAATCCGGGAGACCGAATCACCGGGGAGCTGTTTTTT	CASNPGDRITGELFF
TRBV30	TRBD2	TRBJ2-7	NA	TGTGCCTGGAGTGTACGGATTAGCGGGGGGTTCTCCTACGAGCAGTACTTC	CAWSVRISGGFSYEQYF